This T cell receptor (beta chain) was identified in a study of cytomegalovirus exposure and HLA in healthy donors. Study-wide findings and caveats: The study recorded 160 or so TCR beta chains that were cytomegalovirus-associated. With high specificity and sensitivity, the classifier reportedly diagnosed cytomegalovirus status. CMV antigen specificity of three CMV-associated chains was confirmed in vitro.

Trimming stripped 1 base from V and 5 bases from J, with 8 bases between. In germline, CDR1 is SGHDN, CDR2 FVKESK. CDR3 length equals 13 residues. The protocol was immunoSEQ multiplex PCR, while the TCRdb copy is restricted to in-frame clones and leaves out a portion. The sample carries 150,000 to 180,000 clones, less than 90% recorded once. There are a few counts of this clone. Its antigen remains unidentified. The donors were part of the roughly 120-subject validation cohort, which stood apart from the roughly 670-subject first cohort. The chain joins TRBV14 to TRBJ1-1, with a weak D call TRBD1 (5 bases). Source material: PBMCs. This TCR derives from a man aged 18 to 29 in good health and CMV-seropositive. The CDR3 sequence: CASSQGYRTEAFF. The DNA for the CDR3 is TGTGCCAGCAGCCAAGGCTACAGGACTGAAGCTTTCTTT.